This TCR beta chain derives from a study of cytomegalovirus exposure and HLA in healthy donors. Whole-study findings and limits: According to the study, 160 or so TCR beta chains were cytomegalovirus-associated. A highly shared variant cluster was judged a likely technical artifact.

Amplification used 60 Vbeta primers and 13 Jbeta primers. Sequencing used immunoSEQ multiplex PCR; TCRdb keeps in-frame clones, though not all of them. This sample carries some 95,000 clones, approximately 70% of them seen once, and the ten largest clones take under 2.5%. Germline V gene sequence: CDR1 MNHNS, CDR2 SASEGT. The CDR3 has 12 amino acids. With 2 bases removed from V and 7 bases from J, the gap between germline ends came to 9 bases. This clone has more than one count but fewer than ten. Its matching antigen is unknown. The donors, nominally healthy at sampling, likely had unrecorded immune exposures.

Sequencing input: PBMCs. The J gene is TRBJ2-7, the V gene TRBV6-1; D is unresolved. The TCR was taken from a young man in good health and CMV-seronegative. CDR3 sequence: CASSESHREQYF. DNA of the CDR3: TGTGCCAGCAGTGAAAGTCATCGGGAGCAGTACTTC.